This paragraph reports one T cell receptor (beta chain). At one end, the junction sequence differs from germline, possibly due to a read error. The CDR3 is made up of 14 amino acids. Looked up from germline, CDR1 is LNHDA and CDR2 is SQIVND (reference sequence). TCRdb re-called the 5' RACE reads through MiXCR, storing one row per CDR3 protein. The repertoire holds approximately 23,000 distinct CDR3 sequences, roughly 29% seen once, with 2% to 2.5% in the top ten. Source material: tumor-infiltrating naive CD4+ T cells sorted from the breast tumor. Subset given: naive CD4+ T cells, CD4+CD45RA+CD25-. This TCR came from a female donor with breast cancer. V and J are TRBV19 and TRBJ2-1; D is perhaps TRBD1 (6 bases). The CDR3 region has the DNA TGTACCAGTAGTATTATTCAGGGGTTCAATGAGCAGTTCTTC. Translated: CTSSIIQGFNEQFF.